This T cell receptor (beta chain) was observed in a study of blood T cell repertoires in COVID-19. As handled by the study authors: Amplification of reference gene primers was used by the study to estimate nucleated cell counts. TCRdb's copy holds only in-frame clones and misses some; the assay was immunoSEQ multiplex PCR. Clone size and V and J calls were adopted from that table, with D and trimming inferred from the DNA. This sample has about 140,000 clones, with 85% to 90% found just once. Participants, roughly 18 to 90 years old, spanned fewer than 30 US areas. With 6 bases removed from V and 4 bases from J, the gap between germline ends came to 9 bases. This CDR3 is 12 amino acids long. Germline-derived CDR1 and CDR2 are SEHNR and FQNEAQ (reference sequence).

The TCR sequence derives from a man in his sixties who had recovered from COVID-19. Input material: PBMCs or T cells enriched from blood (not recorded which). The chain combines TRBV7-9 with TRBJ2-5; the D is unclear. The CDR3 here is CASRERGETQYF. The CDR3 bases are TGTGCCAGCAGGGAGAGAGGAGAGACCCAGTACTTC.